This T cell receptor (beta chain) was obtained from a study of T cells in Graves' hyperthyroidism and ophthalmopathy. Study-wide context: Peripheral blood was taken when the disease was first diagnosed, before any treatment began.

The V end lost 0 bases, the J end lost 9 bases, and 10 bases lay between the germline ends. CDR1 and CDR2 from the germline V gene are SGHRS and YFSETQ. The CDR3 contains 13 residues. Subjects aged 18 to 65 presented with newly diagnosed hyperthyroidism of less than 2 months' duration. Many counts were recorded for this clonotype. No antigen is known for it. Regions amplified from RNA transcripts were the TCR beta CDR3 regions. A set of HTBI primers served as the primers for a first-round RT-PCR of the TCR CDR3. TCRdb redid the calling of the multiplex PCR reads with MiXCR, one entry per CDR3 protein. The table lists approximately 360,000 distinct CDR3 sequences, 25% of them singletons. Notes on the study in general: The model foresaw ophthalmopathy a median around seven months prior to onset.

The specimen was blood. This receptor was taken from a man between 50 and 59 years old with Graves' hyperthyroidism. The V call is TRBV5-1, the J call TRBJ2-1; no definite D call. CDR3 in DNA: TGCGCCAGCAGCTTGGCCCAAGGGTTTGAGCAGTTCTTC. Translation: CASSLAQGFEQFF.